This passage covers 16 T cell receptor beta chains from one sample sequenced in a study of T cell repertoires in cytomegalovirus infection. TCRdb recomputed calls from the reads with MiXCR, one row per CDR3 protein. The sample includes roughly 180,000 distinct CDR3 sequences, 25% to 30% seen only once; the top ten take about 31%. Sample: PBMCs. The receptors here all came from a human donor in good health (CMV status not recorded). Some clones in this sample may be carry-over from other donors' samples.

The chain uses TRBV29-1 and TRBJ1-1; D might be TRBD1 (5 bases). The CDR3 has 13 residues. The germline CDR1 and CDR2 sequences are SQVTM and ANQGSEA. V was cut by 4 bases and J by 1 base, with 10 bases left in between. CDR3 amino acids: CSVGSGQNTEAFF. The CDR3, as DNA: TGCAGCGTTGGGAGCGGACAGAACACTGAAGCTTTCTTT. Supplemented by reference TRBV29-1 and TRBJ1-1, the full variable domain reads SAVISQKPSRDICQRGTSLTIQCQVDSQVTMMFWYRQQPGQSLTLIATANQGSEATYESGFVIDKFPISRPNLTFSTLTVSNMSPEDSSIYLCSVGSGQNTEAFFGQGTRLTVV.

CDR3 residues: CASSGLLGYEAFF. CDR3 DNA: TGTGCCAGCAGCGGACTGTTGGGGTATGAAGCTTTCTTT. The chain couples TRBV3-1 to TRBJ1-1; no definite D call. Germline lookup yields CDR1 LGHDT and CDR2 YNNKEL (reference sequence). The V gene lost 5 bases and the J gene lost 7 bases, with 14 bases spanning the gap. The CDR3 length is 13 residues. Supplemented by reference TRBV3-1 and TRBJ1-1, the full variable domain reads DTAVSQTPKYLVTQMGNDKSIKCEQNLGHDTMYWYKQDSKKFLKIMFSYNNKELIINETVPNRFSPKSPDKAHLNLHINSLELGDSAVYFCASSGLLGYEAFFGQGTRLTVV.

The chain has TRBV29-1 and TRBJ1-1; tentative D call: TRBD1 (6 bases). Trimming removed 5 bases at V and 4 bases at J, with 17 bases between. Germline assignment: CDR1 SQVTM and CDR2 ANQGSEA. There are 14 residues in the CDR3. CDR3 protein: CSVRKGEEITEAFF. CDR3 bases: TGCAGCGTTCGCAAGGGGGAGGAAATCACTGAAGCTTTCTTT.

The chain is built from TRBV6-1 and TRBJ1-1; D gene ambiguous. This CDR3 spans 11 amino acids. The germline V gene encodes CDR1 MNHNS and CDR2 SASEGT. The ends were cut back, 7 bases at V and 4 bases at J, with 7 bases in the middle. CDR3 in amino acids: CASIRATEAFF. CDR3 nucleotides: TGTGCCAGCATACGGGCCACTGAAGCTTTCTTT.

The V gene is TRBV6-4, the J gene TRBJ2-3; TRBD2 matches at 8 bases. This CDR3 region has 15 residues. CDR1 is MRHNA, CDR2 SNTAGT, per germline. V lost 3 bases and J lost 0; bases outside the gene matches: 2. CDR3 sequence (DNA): TGTGCCAGCAGTGAGTCTAGCGGGAGCACAGATACGCAGTATTTT. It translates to CASSESSGSTDTQYF.

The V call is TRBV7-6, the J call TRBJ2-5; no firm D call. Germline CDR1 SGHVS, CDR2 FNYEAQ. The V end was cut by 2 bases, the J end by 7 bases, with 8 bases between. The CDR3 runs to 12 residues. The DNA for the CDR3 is TGTGCCAGCAGCTTATATTCGGGGACCCAGTACTTC. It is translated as CASSLYSGTQYF.

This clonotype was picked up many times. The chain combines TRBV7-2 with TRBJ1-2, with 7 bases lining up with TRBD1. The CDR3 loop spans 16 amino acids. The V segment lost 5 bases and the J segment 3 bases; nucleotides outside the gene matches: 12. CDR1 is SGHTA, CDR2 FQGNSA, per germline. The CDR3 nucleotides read TGTGCCAGCAGCACCGGAGGGGGCGGGCTCTACTATGGCTACACCTTC. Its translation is CASSTGGGGLYYGYTF.

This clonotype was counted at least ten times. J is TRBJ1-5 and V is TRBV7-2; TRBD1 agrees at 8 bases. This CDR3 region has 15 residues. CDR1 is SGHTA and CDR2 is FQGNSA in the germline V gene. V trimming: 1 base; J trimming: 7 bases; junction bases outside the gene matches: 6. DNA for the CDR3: TGTGCCAGCAGCTTAGACAGGGGGGGGAGCCAGCCCCAGCATTTT. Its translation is CASSLDRGGSQPQHF. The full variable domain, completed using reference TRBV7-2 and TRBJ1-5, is GAGVSQSPSNKVTEKGKDVELRCDPISGHTALYWYRQSLGQGLEFLIYFQGNSAPDKSGLPSDRFSAERTGGSVSTLTIQRTQQEDSAVYLCASSLDRGGSQPQHFGDGTRLSIL.

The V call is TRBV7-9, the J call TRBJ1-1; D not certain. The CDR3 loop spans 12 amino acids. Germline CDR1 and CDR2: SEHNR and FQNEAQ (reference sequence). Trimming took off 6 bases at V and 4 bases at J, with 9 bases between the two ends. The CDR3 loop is CASSHDITEAFF. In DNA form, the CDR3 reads TGTGCCAGCAGTCACGACATCACTGAAGCTTTCTTT.

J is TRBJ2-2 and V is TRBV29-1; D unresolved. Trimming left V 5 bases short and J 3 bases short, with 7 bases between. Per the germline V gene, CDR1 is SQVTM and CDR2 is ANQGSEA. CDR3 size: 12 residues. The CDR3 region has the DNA TGCAGCGTTTGGGTGGACACCGGGGAGCTGTTTTTT. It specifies CSVWVDTGELFF.

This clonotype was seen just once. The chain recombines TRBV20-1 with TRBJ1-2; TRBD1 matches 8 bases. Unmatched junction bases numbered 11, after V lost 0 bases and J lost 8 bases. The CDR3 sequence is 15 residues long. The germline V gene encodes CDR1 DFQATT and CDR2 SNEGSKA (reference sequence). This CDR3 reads CSARDRQGALGGYTF. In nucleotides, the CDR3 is TGCAGTGCTAGAGATAGGCAGGGGGCTTTGGGGGGCTACACCTTC.

CDR3 coding DNA: TGTGCCTGGAGGGAGGGAGGTCAGCCCCAGCATTTT. Translated, it gives CAWREGGQPQHF. The chain carries TRBV30 and TRBJ1-5; the D is unclear. V gave up 3 bases and J gave up 6 bases, with 9 bases separating them. This CDR3 contains 12 residues. Germline loops: CDR1 GTSNPN, CDR2 SVGIG (reference sequence).

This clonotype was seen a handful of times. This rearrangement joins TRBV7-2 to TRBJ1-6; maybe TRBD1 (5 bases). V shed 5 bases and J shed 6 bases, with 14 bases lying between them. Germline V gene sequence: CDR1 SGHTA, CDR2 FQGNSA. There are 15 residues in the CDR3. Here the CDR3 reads CASSPRTTFNSPLHF. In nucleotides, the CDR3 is TGTGCCAGCAGCCCGCGGACAACCTTTAATTCACCCCTCCACTTT.

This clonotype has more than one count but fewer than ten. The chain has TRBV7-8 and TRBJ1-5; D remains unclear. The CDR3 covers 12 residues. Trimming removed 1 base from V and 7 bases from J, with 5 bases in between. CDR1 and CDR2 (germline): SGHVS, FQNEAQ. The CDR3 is CASSLDVQPQHF. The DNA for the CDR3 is TGTGCCAGCAGCTTAGATGTGCAGCCCCAGCATTTT.

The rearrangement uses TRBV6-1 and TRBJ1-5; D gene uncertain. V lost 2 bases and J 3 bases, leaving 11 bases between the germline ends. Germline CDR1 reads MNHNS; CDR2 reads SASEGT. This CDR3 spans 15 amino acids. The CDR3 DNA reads TGTGCCAGCAGTGAACAGAGCGTAAACAATCAGCCCCAGCATTTT. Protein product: CASSEQSVNNQPQHF.

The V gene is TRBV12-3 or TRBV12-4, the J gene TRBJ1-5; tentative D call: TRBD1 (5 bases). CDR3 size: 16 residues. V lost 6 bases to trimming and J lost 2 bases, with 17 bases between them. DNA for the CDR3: TGTGCCAGCAGCTTGGGAAGGGGCTCAGGCAATCAGCCCCAGCATTTT. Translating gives CASSLGRGSGNQPQHF.